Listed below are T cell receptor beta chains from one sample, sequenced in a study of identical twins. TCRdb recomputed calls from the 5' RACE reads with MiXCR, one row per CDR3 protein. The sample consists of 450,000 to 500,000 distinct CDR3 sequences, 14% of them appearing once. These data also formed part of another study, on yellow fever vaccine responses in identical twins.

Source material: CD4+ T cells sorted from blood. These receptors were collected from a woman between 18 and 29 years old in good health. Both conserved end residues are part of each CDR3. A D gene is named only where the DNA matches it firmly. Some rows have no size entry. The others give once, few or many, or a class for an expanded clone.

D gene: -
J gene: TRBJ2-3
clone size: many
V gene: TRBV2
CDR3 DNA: TGTGCCAGCAGTGAAGCGCTAGAAGATACGCAGTATTTT
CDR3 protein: CASSEALEDTQYF

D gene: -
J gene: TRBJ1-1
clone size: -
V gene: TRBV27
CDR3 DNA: TGTGCCAGCAGTTTCCGGGGTATCGCTGAAGCTTTCTTT
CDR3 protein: CASSFRGIAEAFF

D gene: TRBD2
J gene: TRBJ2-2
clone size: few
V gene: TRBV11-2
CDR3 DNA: TGTGCCAGCAGCGCGAGCGGGAGAAATACCGGGGAGCTGTTTTTT
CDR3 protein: CASSASGRNTGELFF

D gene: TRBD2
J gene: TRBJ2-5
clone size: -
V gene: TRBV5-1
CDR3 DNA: TGCGCCAGCATGCACGGGGGGACCCAAGAGACCCAGTACTTC
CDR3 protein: CASMHGGTQETQYF

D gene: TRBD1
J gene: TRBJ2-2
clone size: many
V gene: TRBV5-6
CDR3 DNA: TGTGCCAGCAGCTTACCGGGACAGAGGAACACCGGGGAGCTGTTTTTT
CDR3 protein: CASSLPGQRNTGELFF

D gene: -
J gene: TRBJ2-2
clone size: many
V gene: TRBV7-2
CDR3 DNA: TGTGCCAGCAGCTACAAGGGGGACACCGGGGAGCTGTTTTTT
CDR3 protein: CASSYKGDTGELFF

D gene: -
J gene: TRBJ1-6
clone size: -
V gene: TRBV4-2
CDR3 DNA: TGTGCCAGCAGCCAAGAGGCAAGTGTACTCCACTTT
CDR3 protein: CASSQEASVLHF

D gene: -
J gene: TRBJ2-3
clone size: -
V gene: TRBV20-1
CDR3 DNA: TGCAGTGCTAGAGATAGGCTAGCCCCCACAGATACGCAGTATTTT
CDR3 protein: CSARDRLAPTDTQYF

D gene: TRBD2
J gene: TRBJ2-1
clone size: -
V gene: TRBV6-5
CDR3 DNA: TGTGCCAGCAGTTACTCGGGGACTAGCGGGGGGCTCTTTGAGCAGTTCTTC
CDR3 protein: CASSYSGTSGGLFEQFF

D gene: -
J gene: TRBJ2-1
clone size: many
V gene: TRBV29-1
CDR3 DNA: TGCAGCGTTGCTCGATTCTCCTACAATGAGCAGTTCTTC
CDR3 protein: CSVARFSYNEQFF

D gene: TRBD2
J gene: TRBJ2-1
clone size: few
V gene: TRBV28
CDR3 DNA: TGTGCCAGCAGTTCAGCTAGCGGGCCCTACAATGAGCAGTTCTTC
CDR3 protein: CASSSASGPYNEQFF

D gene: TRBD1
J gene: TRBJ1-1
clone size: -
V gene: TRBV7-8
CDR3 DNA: TGTGCCAGCAGCTTAGTCCCAGGGGGGTACACTGAAGCTTTCTTT
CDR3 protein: CASSLVPGGYTEAFF

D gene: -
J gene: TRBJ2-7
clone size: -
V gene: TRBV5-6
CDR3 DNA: TGTGCCAGCACCCCCCGGACCAGTGGATTCTACGAGCAGTACTTC
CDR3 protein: CASTPRTSGFYEQYF

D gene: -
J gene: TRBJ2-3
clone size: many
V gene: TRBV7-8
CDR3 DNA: TGTGCCAGCAGCTCGACTAGGCTCGGCACAGATACGCAGTATTTT
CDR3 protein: CASSSTRLGTDTQYF

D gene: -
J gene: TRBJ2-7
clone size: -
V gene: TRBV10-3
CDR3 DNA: TGTGCCATCACCGTCCGGGCGATGCACAGTTCCTCCTACGAGCAGTACTTC
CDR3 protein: CAITVRAMHSSSYEQYF

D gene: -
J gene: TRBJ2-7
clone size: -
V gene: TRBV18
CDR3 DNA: TGTGCCAGCTCACCTACCGCCGGGACGGCGAAGGGAGACGAGCAGTACTTC
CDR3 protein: CASSPTAGTAKGDEQYF

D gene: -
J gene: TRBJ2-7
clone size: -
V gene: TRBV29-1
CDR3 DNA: TGCAGCGTTGAATGGCAGGGCGGCGAGCAGTACTTC
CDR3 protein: CSVEWQGGEQYF

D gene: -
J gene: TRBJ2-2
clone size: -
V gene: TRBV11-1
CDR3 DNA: TGTGCCAGCAGCCCCAAAACGTCAGGGCCGGGGGAGCTGTTTTTT
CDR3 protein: CASSPKTSGPGELFF

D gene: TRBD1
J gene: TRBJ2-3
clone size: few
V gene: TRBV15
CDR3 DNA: TGTGCCACCAGATTGGACAGGCTGGGAATCACAGATACGCAGTATTTT
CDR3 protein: CATRLDRLGITDTQYF

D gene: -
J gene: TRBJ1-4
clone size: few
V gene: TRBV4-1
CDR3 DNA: TGCGCCAGCAGCCCGGGGGGAACTCATGAAAAACTGTTTTTT
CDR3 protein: CASSPGGTHEKLFF

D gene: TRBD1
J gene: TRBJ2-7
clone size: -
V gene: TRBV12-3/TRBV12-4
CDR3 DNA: TGTGCCAGCACGCCTCGGGACAGTTCCCCCTACGAGCAGTACTTC
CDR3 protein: CASTPRDSSPYEQYF

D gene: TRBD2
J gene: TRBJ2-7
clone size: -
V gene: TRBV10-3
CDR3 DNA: TGTGCCATCAGTGACCAGACTAGCGGGGGGTACGAGCAGTACTTC
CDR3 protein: CAISDQTSGGYEQYF

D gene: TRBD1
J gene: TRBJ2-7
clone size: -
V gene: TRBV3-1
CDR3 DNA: TGTGCCAGCAGCCCCCTAACCAGGGGGCCCCACGAGCAGTACTTC
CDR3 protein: CASSPLTRGPHEQYF

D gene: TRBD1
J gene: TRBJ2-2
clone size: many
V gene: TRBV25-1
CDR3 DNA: TGTGCCAGCAGTTCGAACCCCTCAACGGGACAGCGTCCCGGGGAGCTGTTTTTT
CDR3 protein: CASSSNPSTGQRPGELFF

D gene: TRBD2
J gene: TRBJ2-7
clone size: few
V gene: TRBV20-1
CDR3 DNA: TGCAGTGCTACCAGCGGGACCCCCTACGAGCAGTACTTC
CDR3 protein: CSATSGTPYEQYF

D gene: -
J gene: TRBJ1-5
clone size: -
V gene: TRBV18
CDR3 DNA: TGTGCCAGCTCACCTTCCTCCGAGGGAGGAGAGCATTTT
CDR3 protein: CASSPSSEGGEHF

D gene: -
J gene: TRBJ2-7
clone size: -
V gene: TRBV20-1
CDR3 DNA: TGCAGTGCTAGTGGTCGGGGGTTCTCCTACGAGCAGTACTTC
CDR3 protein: CSASGRGFSYEQYF

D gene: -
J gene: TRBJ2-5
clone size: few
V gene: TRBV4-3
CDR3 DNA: TGCGCCAGCAGCTACACCCTCCGGGACTCAAGCAAGACCCAGTACTTC
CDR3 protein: CASSYTLRDSSKTQYF

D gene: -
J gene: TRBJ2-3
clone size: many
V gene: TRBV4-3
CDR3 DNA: TGCGCCAGCAGCCAAGAGAGCAGTGTCGCAGATACGCAGTATTTT
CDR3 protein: CASSQESSVADTQYF

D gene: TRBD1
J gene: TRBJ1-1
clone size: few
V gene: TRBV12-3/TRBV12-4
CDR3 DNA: TGTGCCAGCAGTTTGCAGGGGGCCGCTGAAGCTTTCTTT
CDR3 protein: CASSLQGAAEAFF

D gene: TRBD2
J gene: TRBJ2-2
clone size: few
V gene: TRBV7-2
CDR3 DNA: TGTGCCAGCAGCCTAATGGGACTAGCGATGAACACCGGGGAGCTGTTTTTT
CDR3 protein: CASSLMGLAMNTGELFF

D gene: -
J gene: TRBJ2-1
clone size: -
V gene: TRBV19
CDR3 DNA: TGTGCCAGTAGTGCGGGACAGCCTTACAATGAGCAGTTCTTC
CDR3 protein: CASSAGQPYNEQFF

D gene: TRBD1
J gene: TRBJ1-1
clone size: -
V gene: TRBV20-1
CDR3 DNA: TGCAGTGCTAGAAAGACAGGGGCCGTTTGGGACACTGAAGCTTTCTTT
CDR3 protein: CSARKTGAVWDTEAFF

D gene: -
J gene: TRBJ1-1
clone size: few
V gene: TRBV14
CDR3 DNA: TGTGCCAGCAGCCAAGTCTCCGGGCCTATTATGAACACTGAAGCTTTCTTT
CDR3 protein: CASSQVSGPIMNTEAFF

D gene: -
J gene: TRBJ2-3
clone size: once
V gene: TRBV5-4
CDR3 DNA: TGTGCCAGCGGCTCAGGGGGGAGATCCGCAGATACGCAGTATTTT
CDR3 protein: CASGSGGRSADTQYF

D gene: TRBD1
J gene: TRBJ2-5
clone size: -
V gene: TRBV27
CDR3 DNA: TGTGCCAGCAGTTCGGGACAGGGGGCTAGGGGGGGAGAGACCCAGTACTTC
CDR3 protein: CASSSGQGARGGETQYF

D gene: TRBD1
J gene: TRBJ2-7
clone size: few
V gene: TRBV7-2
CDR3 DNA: TGTGCCAGCATCGACCGGGACAGGGGTATCTACGAGCAGTACTTC
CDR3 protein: CASIDRDRGIYEQYF

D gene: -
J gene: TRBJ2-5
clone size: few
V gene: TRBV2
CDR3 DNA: TGTGCCAGCAAAGTGTTGACCCAGTACTTC
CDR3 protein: CASKVLTQYF

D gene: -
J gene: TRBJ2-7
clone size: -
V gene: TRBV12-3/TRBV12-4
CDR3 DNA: TGTGCCAGCAGTGTGGACCGATTGGTGGAGCAGTACTTC
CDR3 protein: CASSVDRLVEQYF

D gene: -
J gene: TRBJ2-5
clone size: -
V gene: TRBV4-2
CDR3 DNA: TGTGCCAGCAGCGTAGAGTTTACAGGGAGAGAGACCCAGTACTTC
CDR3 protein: CASSVEFTGRETQYF

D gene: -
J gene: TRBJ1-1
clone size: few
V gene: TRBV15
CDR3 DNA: TGTGCCACCAGCAGAGTTCCGGGGGAAGCTTTCTTT
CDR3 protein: CATSRVPGEAFF

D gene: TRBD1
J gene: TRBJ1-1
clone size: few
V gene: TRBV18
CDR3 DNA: TGTGCCAGCTCACCGATTGACAGGGTGGTCACTGAAGCTTTCTTT
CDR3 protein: CASSPIDRVVTEAFF